These 22 T cell receptor beta chains were all obtained from the same sample, sequenced in a study of human T cells and chemical hapten exposure. Time point specified: pre-sensitization, week 0. Specified treatment: therapeutic diphenylcyclopropenone sensitization with weekly scalp DPC. TCRdb re-called the RACE reads through MiXCR, storing one row per CDR3 protein. The sample yields about 120,000 distinct CDR3 sequences, about 13% seen once. The sequenced sample was whole blood, obtained in connection with sensitization to the hapten diphenylcyclopropenone (DPC). The source of these receptors is a woman aged 18-35 years with alopecia areata. Some clones in this sample may be carry-over from other donors' samples.

This clonotype was seen only once. The rearrangement joins TRBV29-1 to TRBJ1-1; a weak D match, TRBD1 (5 bases). Between the trimmed V and J ends, which lost 7 bases and 5 bases, there was a span of 17 bases. Germline V gene sequence: CDR1 SQVTM, CDR2 ANQGSEA. This CDR3 spans 13 amino acids. The CDR3 coding sequence is TGCAGCGCCGAGACCGGGGGAGGGACTGAAGCTTTCTTT. It codes for CSAETGGGTEAFF. The entire variable domain, with the rest obtained from reference TRBV29-1 and TRBJ1-1, is as follows: SAVISQKPSRDICQRGTSLTIQCQVDSQVTMMFWYRQQPGQSLTLIATANQGSEATYESGFVIDKFPISRPNLTFSTLTVSNMSPEDSSIYLCSAETGGGTEAFFGQGTRLTVV.

The chain carries TRBV12-3 or TRBV12-4 and TRBJ1-1; D call uncertain. The ends were cut back, 6 bases at V and 5 bases at J, with 7 bases in the middle. This CDR3 has 11 residues. The CDR3 DNA reads as TGTGCCAGCAGCCGAAAGACTGAAGCTTTCTTT. Amino acid sequence: CASSRKTEAFF.

The chain joins TRBV27 to TRBJ2-7; 11 nucleotides match TRBD2. The CDR3 has 14 amino acids. CDR1 and CDR2 from the germline V gene are MNHEY and SMNVEV (reference sequence). The V segment lost 5 bases and the J segment 3 bases; nucleotides outside the gene matches: 3. The CDR3 region has the DNA TGTGCCAGCAGTCAGGGACTAGCGGTCTACGAGCAGTACTTC. The encoded protein is CASSQGLAVYEQYF.

This rearrangement joins TRBV15 to TRBJ2-3; tentatively, D is TRBD1 or TRBD2 (5 bases each). The CDR3 sequence is 15 residues long. CDR1 LNHNV and CDR2 YYDKDF come from the germline V gene (reference sequence). The V end was cut by 0 bases, the J end by 1 base, with 8 bases between. The CDR3 sequence is CATSRDVGGTDTQYF. DNA for the CDR3: TGTGCCACCAGCAGAGACGTGGGGGGCACAGATACGCAGTATTTT.

This clonotype occurred a few times. The V call is TRBV7-9, the J call TRBJ2-6; D unresolved. This CDR3 spans 14 amino acids. CDR1 is SEHNR, CDR2 FQNEAQ, per germline (reference sequence). V lost 1 base to trimming and J lost 4 bases, with 5 bases between them. CDR3 loop: CASSLVDGANVLTF. The CDR3 region has the DNA TGTGCCAGCAGCTTAGTCGACGGGGCCAACGTCCTGACTTTC.

This clonotype was seen a few times. The J gene is TRBJ2-1, the V gene TRBV20-1; 9 nucleotides match TRBD2. The ends lost 0 bases at V and 7 bases at J; junction bases unmatched: 13. Germline values: CDR1 DFQATT, CDR2 SNEGSKA (reference sequence). This CDR3 spans 17 amino acids. CDR3 sequence (DNA): TGCAGTGCTAGAGATAGTCGGCGCGGGGGGGCCAGGAATGAGCAGTTCTTC. Translated, it gives CSARDSRRGGARNEQFF.

This clonotype was counted a few times. V is TRBV7-7 and J is TRBJ2-5; unclear D gene. With 2 bases removed from V and 7 bases from J, the gap between germline ends came to 11 bases. CDR1 and CDR2 from the germline V gene are SSHAT and FNYEAQ (reference sequence). The CDR3 is 13 residues long. CDR3 region: CASSLRPSPTQYF. DNA of the CDR3: TGTGCCAGCAGCTTAAGGCCCAGTCCGACCCAGTACTTC.

The chain combines TRBV28 with TRBJ1-5, with TRBD1 matching 7 bases. The CDR3 runs 13 residues. V was clipped by 8 bases and J by 3 bases; unmatched bases: 4. Per the germline V gene, CDR1 is MDHEN and CDR2 is SYDVKM. The CDR3 loop is CASQDRNNQPQHF. The CDR3 nucleotides are TGTGCCAGCCAGGACAGGAACAATCAGCCCCAGCATTTT.

Many counts were recorded for this clonotype. J is TRBJ2-2 and V is TRBV5-1, with D possibly matching TRBD2 (6 bases). CDR3 length equals 17 residues. Germline V gene data show CDR1 as SGHRS and CDR2 as YFSETQ. Trimming shortened V by 0 bases and J by 1 base, and 13 bases separated the two germline ends. CDR3 protein: CASSLGHRDLNTGELFF. CDR3 DNA: TGCGCCAGCAGCTTGGGCCACCGGGACTTGAACACCGGGGAGCTGTTTTTT. The full variable domain, with the rest looked up from reference TRBV5-1 and TRBJ2-2, is KAGVTQTPRYLIKTRGQQVTLSCSPISGHRSVSWYQQTPGQGLQFLFEYFSETQRNKGNFPGRFSGRQFSNSRSEMNVSTLELGDSALYLCASSLGHRDLNTGELFFGEGSRLTVL.

Ten or more counts support this clonotype. This sequence joins TRBV7-9 and TRBJ2-7; D is unclear. Germline loops: CDR1 SEHNR, CDR2 FQNEAQ (reference sequence). The CDR3 is 15 residues long. V was cut by 5 bases and J by 9 bases, with 23 bases left in between. The CDR3 region has the DNA TGTGCCAGCAGCCCTAAAGGGCCCCCGACGGGTGGGCAGTACTTC. This gives the protein CASSPKGPPTGGQYF. Drawing the rest from reference TRBV7-9 and TRBJ2-7, the complete variable domain is DTGVSQNPRHKITKRGQNVTFRCDPISEHNRLYWYRQTLGQGPEFLTYFQNEAQLEKSRLLSDRFSAERPKGSFSTLEIQRTEQGDSAMYLCASSPKGPPTGGQYFGPGTRLTVT.

The rearrangement joins TRBV7-2 to TRBJ2-5; 9 bases fit TRBD1. Germline CDR1 and CDR2: SGHTA and FQGNSA. V lost 5 bases to trimming and J lost 4 bases; unmatched junction nucleotides: 5. CDR3 size: 14 residues. The CDR3 DNA reads as TGTGCCAGCAGCCAAAACAGGGGGCGAGAGACCCAGTACTTC. Its protein product is CASSQNRGRETQYF. Full variable domain (outside the CDR3, taken from reference TRBV7-2 and TRBJ2-5): GAGVSQSPSNKVTEKGKDVELRCDPISGHTALYWYRQSLGQGLEFLIYFQGNSAPDKSGLPSDRFSAERTGGSVSTLTIQRTQQEDSAVYLCASSQNRGRETQYFGPGTRLLVL.

This clonotype has a count of ten or more. This sequence joins TRBV28 and TRBJ1-6; perhaps TRBD1 as D (5 bases). Trimming took off 3 bases at V and 1 base at J, with 7 bases between the two ends. The CDR3 is 15 residues long. Germline V CDR1 and CDR2: MDHEN, SYDVKM. CDR3 in amino acids: CASSFGGSYNSPLHF. Written as DNA, the CDR3 is TGTGCCAGCAGTTTCGGGGGTTCCTATAATTCACCCCTCCACTTT.

This clonotype turned up a few times. This chain connects TRBV19 to TRBJ2-7; the D gene is possibly TRBD1 (6 bases). V lost 0 bases to trimming and J lost 4 bases, with 13 bases between them. The CDR3 has 15 amino acids. CDR1 and CDR2 from the germline V gene are LNHDA and SQIVND (reference sequence). The CDR3 loop reads CASSIDADRDYEQYF. CDR3 nucleotides: TGTGCCAGTAGTATAGATGCGGACAGAGATTACGAGCAGTACTTC.

The V gene is TRBV28, the J gene TRBJ1-4; D call uncertain. Looked up from germline, CDR1 is MDHEN and CDR2 is SYDVKM. CDR3 length: 11 amino acids. The V and J ends lost 4 bases and 7 bases respectively, with 4 bases between them. The CDR3 spells CASSSLEKLFF. The DNA for the CDR3 is TGTGCCAGCAGTTCCCTTGAAAAACTGTTTTTT.

The chain recombines TRBV9 with TRBJ2-3; 8 bases are a match to TRBD2. Germline V CDR1 and CDR2: SGDLS, YYNGEE. J lost 2 bases, V lost 4 bases, and 6 bases had no gene match. The CDR3 runs to 15 residues. The CDR3 protein is CASSFAGGLTDTQYF. DNA for the CDR3: TGTGCCAGCAGCTTCGCGGGAGGACTCACAGATACGCAGTATTTT. The whole variable domain, remainder taken from reference TRBV9 and TRBJ2-3, is DSGVTQTPKHLITATGQRVTLRCSPRSGDLSVYWYQQSLDQGLQFLIQYYNGEERAKGNILERFSAQQFPDLHSELNLSSLELGDSALYFCASSFAGGLTDTQYFGPGTRLTVL.

This clonotype showed up just a few times. The chain carries TRBV7-9 and TRBJ2-5; 7 bases align to TRBD1. This CDR3 region has 14 residues. Trimming removed 6 bases from V and 7 bases from J; junction bases left unmatched: 11. From germline, CDR1 is SEHNR and CDR2 FQNEAQ (reference sequence). The CDR3 nucleotides read TGTGCCAGCAGTTGGGACAGCTCCACGGGGACCCAGTACTTC. Translated, it gives CASSWDSSTGTQYF.

The chain joins TRBV18 to TRBJ2-1, with 14 bases that match TRBD2. This CDR3 has 15 residues. The junction had 3 bases not matched to a gene; V was cut back by 3 bases and J by 8 bases. The V gene's germline CDR1 is KGHSH and CDR2 LQKENI. Written as DNA, the CDR3 is TGTGCCAGCTCACCCGGACTAGCGGGGGGAGATGAGCAGTTCTTC. It yields the protein CASSPGLAGGDEQFF.

This clonotype was picked up many times. This sequence joins TRBV7-9 and TRBJ1-5; a weak D match, TRBD1 (5 bases). CDR1 is SEHNR and CDR2 is FQNEAQ in the germline V gene (reference sequence). The CDR3 is 14 amino acids. Trimming shortened V by 5 bases and J by 5 bases, and 13 bases separated the two germline ends. For the CDR3, the DNA is TGTGCCAGCAGCACCGGGACCGAGTATCAGCCCCAGCATTTT. Residues: CASSTGTEYQPQHF. Together with reference TRBV7-9 and TRBJ1-5, the CDR3 gives the full variable domain: DTGVSQNPRHKITKRGQNVTFRCDPISEHNRLYWYRQTLGQGPEFLTYFQNEAQLEKSRLLSDRFSAERPKGSFSTLEIQRTEQGDSAMYLCASSTGTEYQPQHFGDGTRLSIL.

The chain recombines TRBV18 with TRBJ1-2; 7 bases map to TRBD1. Losses at the gene ends were 6 bases for V and 8 bases for J; bases not matched to a gene: 9. The length of the CDR3 is 13 residues. In germline, CDR1 is KGHSH, CDR2 LQKENI. The CDR3 here is CASSQDRFYGYTF. The CDR3 DNA is TGTGCCAGCTCCCAGGACAGGTTCTACGGCTACACCTTC. The complete variable domain, with remaining parts taken from reference TRBV18 and TRBJ1-2, reads NAGVMQNPRHLVRRRGQEARLRCSPMKGHSHVYWYRQLPEEGLKFMVYLQKENIIDESGMPKERFSAEFPKEGPSILRIQQVVRGDSAAYFCASSQDRFYGYTFGSGTRLTVV.

The CDR3 reads CASSPPMGQTNTEAFF. The CDR3 DNA reads as TGTGCCAGCTCACCACCGATGGGACAGACGAACACTGAAGCTTTCTTT. V is TRBV18 and J is TRBJ1-1, with 7 bases aligning to TRBD1. Germline assignment: CDR1 KGHSH and CDR2 LQKENI. There are 16 residues in the CDR3. J lost 1 base, V lost 0 bases, and 5 bases had no gene match.

This clonotype was found a few times. The chain combines TRBV14 with TRBJ1-6, with a possible D match to TRBD1 (6 bases). V was pared by 6 bases and J by 9 bases, with 15 bases between. CDR1 is SGHDN and CDR2 is FVKESK in the germline V gene. The CDR3 is 14 residues long. CDR3 loop: CASRQQGASSPLHF. The CDR3 region has the DNA TGTGCCAGCAGGCAACAGGGTGCCAGTTCACCCCTCCACTTT.

This clonotype was counted at least ten times. V and J are TRBV7-9 and TRBJ1-1, with D perhaps TRBD1 (5 bases). The length of the CDR3 is 16 residues. The V gene lost 5 bases and the J gene lost 0 bases, with 16 bases spanning the gap. Germline CDR1 reads SEHNR; CDR2 reads FQNEAQ (reference sequence). The CDR3 is CASSPGHITMNTEAFF. In DNA, the CDR3 is TGTGCCAGCAGCCCAGGACACATTACAATGAACACTGAAGCTTTCTTT.